The clone carrying this T cell receptor (beta chain) has a count of ten or more. Its specificity is not known. The sample belongs to a study of T cells in Graves' hyperthyroidism and ophthalmopathy. Points from the study as a whole: By a 13 V-J model, ophthalmopathy was set apart from stable hyperthyroidism.

Germline-derived CDR1 and CDR2 are DFQATT and SNEGSKA (reference sequence). The J segment lost 2 bases and the V segment lost 5 bases, leaving 8 bases of the junction unmatched. The CDR3 covers 15 residues. Authors of the study amplified TCR beta CDR3 regions from RNA transcripts. First-round RT-PCR with HTBI primers amplified the TCR CDR3 region. TCRdb redid the calling of the multiplex PCR reads with MiXCR, one entry per CDR3 protein. Counted here are around 420,000 distinct CDR3 sequences, roughly 15% occurring once; the ten biggest clones make up 4% to 6.5%. Diagnosis rested on symptoms, serum thyroxine and TRAb, thyroid ultrasound, and orbital computed tomography.

The receptor was derived from a woman aged 18-29 years with Graves' hyperthyroidism. V usage is TRBV20-1 and J usage is TRBJ2-3; 9 bases map to TRBD2. The specimen was blood. CDR3 amino acids: CSAPRLADFTDTQYF. The CDR3, as DNA: TGCAGTGCTCCCAGACTAGCGGACTTCACAGATACGCAGTATTTT.